Following are 8 T cell receptor beta chains from one sample sequenced in a study of metastatic and nonmetastatic thyroid tumors. TCRdb recomputed clones from the PCR reads via MiXCR. Of more than 35,000 clones in the sample, approximately 18% were seen once. Thyroid surgery had not been preceded by any treatment in any patient. Material for sequencing was blood. These TCRs come from a male donor with papillary thyroid cancer or a benign thyroid nodule (not recorded which). Some clones in this sample may be carry-over from other donors' samples.

This clone was counted at least ten times. Just one base apart from a much larger clone, this may be a read error. The V call is TRBV28, the J call TRBJ2-1; D is unresolved. V gave up 8 bases and J gave up 4 bases, with 6 bases separating them. Germline lookup yields CDR1 MDHEN and CDR2 SYDVKM. The CDR3 runs 11 residues. This CDR3 reads CASRTYNEQFF. Here the CDR3 DNA reads TGTGCCAGCCGTACGTACAATGAGCAGTTCTTC.

This clone was seen repeatedly, ten times or more. This chain connects TRBV20-1 to TRBJ2-7; 12 bases are shared with TRBD2. V gave up 7 bases and J gave up 6 bases; unmatched junction bases: 19. This CDR3 comprises 17 residues. Germline V gene data show CDR1 as DFQATT and CDR2 as SNEGSKA (reference sequence). The CDR3 sequence is CSGMSWASGRAVPEQYF. CDR3 bases: TGCAGTGGAATGTCGTGGGCTAGCGGGAGGGCCGTTCCCGAGCAGTACTTC.

The chain employs TRBV4-1 and TRBJ1-4; D gene ambiguous. There are 16 residues in the CDR3. Germline V gene lookup returns CDR1 MGHRA and CDR2 YSYEKL. The V end was cut by 0 bases, the J end by 3 bases, with 11 bases between. The CDR3 region is CASSQDSYRSNEKLFF. The CDR3 DNA sequence: TGCGCCAGCAGCCAAGATTCATACAGATCTAATGAAAAACTGTTTTTT.

In this sample, this clone is medium-sized. CDR3 bases: TGTGCCAGCAGCATCTACAGGGAAGCTAACCAAGAGACCCAGTACTTC. It codes for CASSIYREANQETQYF. The chain employs TRBV27 and TRBJ2-5; TRBD1 is a possible D gene (6 bases). CDR3 length equals 16 residues. Deletions cut 6 bases from V and 0 bases from J, with 17 bases between. Germline V gives CDR1 MNHEY, CDR2 SMNVEV (reference sequence).

This clone was recorded at least ten times. This chain links TRBV10-1 with TRBJ2-5; either TRBD1 or TRBD2 may supply D (6 bases each). The V gene lost 3 bases and the J gene lost 5 bases, with 13 bases spanning the gap. This CDR3 spans 14 amino acids. The germline gives CDR1 WNHNN, CDR2 SYGVQD (reference sequence). The CDR3 sequence: CASSEGGGQETQYF. CDR3 nucleotides: TGCGCCAGCAGTGAAGGAGGGGGGCAGGAGACCCAGTACTTC.

This clone was seen many times. This chain joins TRBV6-4 and TRBJ1-1, with D tentatively TRBD1 (6 bases). The CDR3 runs 14 residues. Germline CDR1 reads MRHNA; CDR2 reads SNTAGT. The germline V and J ends were trimmed by 0 bases and 4 bases, with 9 bases remaining between them. CDR3 nucleotides: TGTGCCAGCAGTGACTCTGGGACATCCACTGAAGCTTTCTTT. It codes for CASSDSGTSTEAFF.

This clone was detected a few times. This may be a read error, as it is one base from a much larger clone. V usage is TRBV12-3 or TRBV12-4 and J usage is TRBJ2-5; tentative D call: TRBD1 (6 bases). The ends were cut back, 5 bases at V and 11 bases at J, with 12 bases in the middle. This CDR3 is built from 11 residues. Here the CDR3 DNA reads TGTGCCAGCAGTATGGGACACTCGCAGTACTTC. This gives the protein CASSMGHSQYF.

This clone has just a few counts. The genes are TRBV12-3 or TRBV12-4 and TRBJ2-1; tentatively, D is TRBD1 (6 bases). V was trimmed by 6 bases and J by 10 bases, leaving 16 bases between them. The CDR3 length is 13 residues. The CDR3 protein is CASRGTGLGEQFF. CDR3 DNA sequence: TGTGCCAGCAGGGGAACAGGGTTGGGGGAGCAGTTCTTC.